This T cell receptor (beta chain) emerged from a study of blood T cell repertoires in COVID-19. Study details: The United States, Italy and Spain provided the acute and convalescent COVID-19 samples.

V was cut by 3 bases and J by 1 base, with 15 bases left in between. The CDR3 contains 16 residues. Germline V gene lookup returns CDR1 SEHNR and CDR2 FQNEAQ (reference sequence). Original handling: Amplification with reference gene primers provided the estimates of nucleated cell counts. Method: immunoSEQ multiplex PCR; TCRdb's copy keeps in-frame clones and lacks some. Clone size and the V and J calls come from that table; the DNA yielded D and trimming. Of 400,000 or so clones detected, roughly 91% appear once; the ten largest clones hold more than 0.55%. Study members were between 18 and 89 years old and lived in fewer than 30 US regions.

Sequencing was done on a sample of PBMCs or T cells enriched from blood (not recorded which). The receptor was derived from a man between 18 and 29 years old who had recovered from COVID-19. This sequence joins TRBV7-9 and TRBJ1-1; D is unresolved. CDR3 sequence (DNA): TGTGCCAGCAGCTTCACCCCCGAAGAGGAGAACACTGAAGCTTTCTTT. Encoded protein: CASSFTPEEENTEAFF. Full variable domain (rest looked up from reference TRBV7-9 and TRBJ1-1): DTGVSQNPRHKITKRGQNVTFRCDPISEHNRLYWYRQTLGQGPEFLTYFQNEAQLEKSRLLSDRFSAERPKGSFSTLEIQRTEQGDSAMYLCASSFTPEEENTEAFFGQGTRLTVV.